The 27 T cell receptor beta chains given below trace back to one sample, sequenced in a study of molecular identifiers for immune sequencing clone quantification. Each CDR3 protein gets one entry after TCRdb re-called the PCR reads with MiXCR. Of approximately 320,000 distinct CDR3 sequences in the sample, roughly a quarter are singletons; the top ten hold 0.74%. Sequencing input: naive CD8+ T cells from blood, with Jurkat cell RNA spiked in. Subset given: FACS-sorted CD8+CD4-CCR7+CD45RA+ naive T cells. These receptors originate from a human donor in good health. Some libraries in this study had Jurkat cell RNA spiked in.

Worth noting for this clonotype: A much larger clonotype is one base distant, so this may be a read error. The chain is built from TRBV12-3 or TRBV12-4 and TRBJ1-5; D not certain. The CDR3 has 14 residues. V was pared by 3 bases and J by 4 bases, with 10 bases between. The CDR3, as DNA: TGTGCCAGCAGTTTGAGTCGGGGAAATCAGCCCCAGCATTTT. It is translated as CASSLSRGNQPQHF.

About this clonotype: One junction end disagrees with the germline gene, perhaps due to a read error. The chain recombines TRBV4-3 with TRBJ2-7; the D call may be TRBD1 or TRBD2 (6 bases each). The length of the CDR3 is 13 residues. Germline V lookup: CDR1 LGHNA, CDR2 YSLEER. This CDR3 reads CASSPNVGGEQCF. The CDR3 region has the DNA TGCGCCAGCAGCCCCAACGTGGGGGGCGAGCAGTGCTTC.

At least ten counts were recorded for this clonotype. V gene TRBV11-2 combines with J gene TRBJ2-3; D not certain. The CDR3 is 15 residues long. Between the trimmed V and J ends, which lost 5 bases and 0 bases, there was a span of 12 bases. Germline V lookup: CDR1 SGHAT, CDR2 FQNNGV. The chain's CDR3 is CASSHWPESTDTQYF. The CDR3 DNA follows: TGTGCCAGCAGCCACTGGCCGGAGAGCACAGATACGCAGTATTTT.

This clonotype appeared many times. The chain combines TRBV5-1 with TRBJ2-7; D ambiguous. CDR3 length: 13 residues. Germline V CDR1 and CDR2: SGHRS, YFSETQ. V was pared by 4 bases and J by 4 bases, with 12 bases between. The DNA of the CDR3 is TGCGCCAGCAGCCCATACCAAGATTACGAGCAGTACTTC. Amino acids: CASSPYQDYEQYF.

The chain uses TRBV4-3 and TRBJ2-7; D unclear. This CDR3 is built from 15 residues. Looked up from germline, CDR1 is LGHNA and CDR2 is YSLEER. With 2 bases removed from V and 4 bases from J, the gap between germline ends came to 15 bases. In DNA, the CDR3 is TGCGCCAGCAGCCAAACGGCATCTTTTAAGTACGAGCAGTACTTC. Its translation is CASSQTASFKYEQYF.

V usage is TRBV9 and J usage is TRBJ2-5, with 7 bases matching TRBD2. Unmatched junction bases numbered 11, after V lost 3 bases and J lost 0 bases. CDR1 and CDR2 from the germline V gene are SGDLS and YYNGEE. There are 17 residues in the CDR3. CDR3 coding DNA: TGTGCCAGCAGCGACGACCCCGGGGGGAAGTACCAAGAGACCCAGTACTTC. Protein product: CASSDDPGGKYQETQYF.

Notes on this clonotype: This may be a read error: a much more frequent sequence differs by one nucleotide. The gene calls are TRBV6-5 and TRBJ1-1, with D maybe TRBD1 (5 bases). The CDR3 runs 15 residues. From germline, CDR1 is MNHEY and CDR2 SVGAGI. The CDR3 reads CASRYSAGWNTEAFF. CDR3 bases: TGTGCCAGCCGTTACTCGGCAGGGTGGAACACTGAAGCTTTCTTT.

This clonotype was recorded many times. The rearrangement uses TRBV20-1 and TRBJ2-2; 8 bases agree with TRBD1. The V gene's germline CDR1 is DFQATT and CDR2 SNEGSKA (reference sequence). The CDR3 extends over 14 amino acids. The ends lost 0 bases at V and 12 bases at J; junction bases unmatched: 9. CDR3 sequence reads: CSARDFGQGAKLFF. CDR3 nucleotide sequence: TGCAGTGCTAGAGATTTCGGGCAGGGGGCAAAGCTGTTTTTT.

This clonotype was counted many times. The chain couples TRBV7-2 to TRBJ2-5; tentative D call: TRBD2 (5 bases). This CDR3 is 14 amino acids long. Trimming took 3 bases from V and 5 from J, leaving 13 bases between them. Germline-derived CDR1 and CDR2 are SGHTA and FQGNSA. This CDR3 is CASSLFKEVETQYF. Written as DNA, the CDR3 is TGTGCCAGCAGCTTGTTCAAGGAGGTTGAGACCCAGTACTTC. The full variable domain, in which reference TRBV7-2 and TRBJ2-5 provide the parts outside the CDR3, is GAGVSQSPSNKVTEKGKDVELRCDPISGHTALYWYRQSLGQGLEFLIYFQGNSAPDKSGLPSDRFSAERTGGSVSTLTIQRTQQEDSAVYLCASSLFKEVETQYFGPGTRLLVL.

This clonotype was seen only a few times. The chain is built from TRBV5-6 and TRBJ1-1; 10 bases are shared with TRBD1. CDR3 size: 16 residues. Germline assignment: CDR1 SGHDT and CDR2 YYEEEE. V trimming: 3 bases; J trimming: 3 bases; junction bases outside the gene matches: 8. DNA for the CDR3: TGTGCCAGCAGCTGGGAGACAGGGGGCGCGCACACTGAAGCTTTCTTT. It is translated as CASSWETGGAHTEAFF.

As regards this clonotype: At one boundary the junction diverges from the germline segment, which might be a read error. V and J are TRBV25-1 and TRBJ1-3; no clear D gene. Germline V CDR1 and CDR2: MGHDK, SYGVNS. The CDR3 has 13 residues. The CDR3 sequence: CASPKGLGSTIYF. The DNA of the CDR3 is TGTGCCAGCCCAAAGGGCCTTGGAAGCACCATATATTTT.

Concerning this clonotype itself: A single base separates this from a much larger clone, so it may be a read error. Likely a read error: the CDR3 ends without its conserved phenylalanine or tryptophan. This CDR3 reads CASSYPPCISEKLFL. The DNA of the CDR3 is TGTGCCAGCAGTTACCCCCCCTGCATCAGTGAAAAACTGTTTCTT. V usage is TRBV6-5 and J usage is TRBJ1-4; D is unresolved. This CDR3 is built from 15 residues. Trimming shortened V by 2 bases and J by 7 bases, and 14 bases separated the two germline ends. In germline, CDR1 is MNHEY, CDR2 SVGAGI.

The chain combines TRBV20-1 with TRBJ1-1, with TRBD1 as a possible D gene (6 bases). The CDR3 runs 15 residues. Looked up from germline, CDR1 is DFQATT and CDR2 is SNEGSKA (reference sequence). V lost 0 bases, J lost 4 bases, and 15 bases lay in between. This CDR3 reads CSARDNPGAATEAFF. The CDR3 nucleotides read TGCAGTGCTAGAGATAATCCGGGGGCGGCCACTGAAGCTTTCTTT.

In its sample, this clonotype was seen many times. The chain joins TRBV12-3 or TRBV12-4 to TRBJ2-3; D is possibly TRBD1 (5 bases). V lost 5 bases, J lost 5 bases, and 20 bases lay in between. The CDR3 has 16 amino acids. The CDR3 DNA sequence: TGTGCCAGCAGTCCATCAGGTGGGGCCCTTATAGATACGCAGTATTTT. Translating gives CASSPSGGALIDTQYF.

This clonotype came up a few times. The chain carries TRBV5-1 and TRBJ2-5, with 8 bases lining up with TRBD2. The germline CDR1 and CDR2 sequences are SGHRS and YFSETQ. J lost 5 bases, V lost 2 bases, and 5 bases had no gene match. This CDR3 spans 14 amino acids. CDR3 in DNA: TGCGCCAGCAGCTTCTCGGGGGGGGAGGAGACCCAGTACTTC. Protein: CASSFSGGEETQYF.

This clonotype was found many times. The chain combines TRBV7-9 with TRBJ2-3, with 7 bases identical to TRBD1. The V segment lost 2 bases and the J segment 5 bases; nucleotides outside the gene matches: 7. This CDR3 spans 15 amino acids. CDR1 and CDR2 (germline): SEHNR, FQNEAQ (reference sequence). Here the CDR3 reads CASSLSQGIRDTQYF. The CDR3 nucleotides read TGTGCCAGCAGCTTATCACAGGGGATAAGAGATACGCAGTATTTT.

With regard to this clonotype: A much larger clone differs by one base, so this may be a read error. The chain employs TRBV28 and TRBJ2-7, with 8 bases that match TRBD2. Germline V CDR1 and CDR2: MDHEN, SYDVKM. CDR3 length: 14 amino acids. Here the CDR3 reads CAGSPGGPLLEQYF. The CDR3 DNA sequence: TGTGCCGGCAGTCCGGGAGGGCCCCTTTTGGAGCAGTACTTC.

A note on this clonotype: This sequence may be a read error, since a much larger clone differs from it by one base. The chain is built from TRBV2 and TRBJ2-3; D perhaps matches TRBD2 (6 bases). This CDR3 is 18 amino acids long. Germline V gives CDR1 SNHLY, CDR2 FYNNEI. CDR3 nucleotides: TGTGCCAGCAGTGAAACCATCGTCGGTACGGGGGTCACAGATACGCAGTCTTTT. Translating gives CASSETIVGTGVTDTQSF.

This clonotype showed up just a few times. The chain combines TRBV7-2 with TRBJ2-1; 7 bases agree with TRBD2. Germline V CDR1 and CDR2: SGHTA, FQGNSA. Trimming at V came to 4 bases and at J to 2 bases, leaving 5 bases not matched to a gene. The CDR3 has 15 amino acids. The CDR3 DNA reads as TGTGCCAGCAGCTCGGTGGGGGGGGCCTACAATGAGCAGTTCTTC. This gives the protein CASSSVGGAYNEQFF.

This clonotype was counted only a few times. This chain joins TRBV7-2 and TRBJ2-4, with D uncertain. The CDR3 consists of 15 residues. Per the germline V gene, CDR1 is SGHTA and CDR2 is FQGNSA. V was shortened by 3 bases and J by 2 bases, with 11 bases between the two germline ends. CDR3 amino acids: CASSLEEVSKNIQYF. The DNA for the CDR3 is TGTGCCAGCAGCTTGGAAGAGGTGTCCAAAAACATTCAGTACTTC.

To note about this clonotype: The junction shows a germline mismatch at one end, possibly a read error. The J gene is TRBJ1-4, the V gene TRBV7-9; D remains ambiguous. This CDR3 spans 14 amino acids. Per the germline V gene, CDR1 is SEHNR and CDR2 is FQNEAQ (reference sequence). The CDR3 here is CASTGAATDEKLFF. CDR3 nucleotide sequence: TGTGCCAGCACCGGCGCGGCAACTGATGAAAAACTGTTTTTT.

This chain connects TRBV10-2 to TRBJ1-5, with TRBD1 identical over 7 bases. V shed 11 bases, J shed 2 bases, and the junction held 6 bases outside the gene matches. Germline CDR1 is WSHSY and CDR2 is SAAADI. The CDR3 is made up of 13 amino acids. The CDR3 DNA reads as TGCGCCCCCCGCGACAGGGGCAATCAGCCCCAGCATTTT. This codes for CAPRDRGNQPQHF.

Notes on this clonotype: A single base separates this from a much larger clone, so it may be a read error. The chain links TRBV9 to TRBJ1-4, with TRBD1 as a possible D gene (5 bases). Germline V gene sequence: CDR1 SGDLS, CDR2 YYNGEE. This CDR3 region has 15 residues. DNA for the CDR3: TGTGCCAGCAGCGAGGGGATAGTGACTAATGAAACACTGTTTTTT. Translated, it gives CASSEGIVTNETLFF.

The chain couples TRBV12-3 or TRBV12-4 to TRBJ2-3, with no clear D. Trimming removed 1 base from V and 2 bases from J, with 7 bases in between. This CDR3 contains 14 residues. The CDR3 sequence: CASSLESLTDTQYF. DNA for the CDR3: TGTGCCAGCAGTTTAGAGTCACTCACAGATACGCAGTATTTT.

This clonotype was observed many times. The chain couples TRBV28 to TRBJ2-7; 8 positions match TRBD2. CDR1 and CDR2 from the germline V gene are MDHEN and SYDVKM. The CDR3 extends over 12 amino acids. The J segment lost 5 bases and the V segment lost 3 bases, leaving 0 bases of the junction unmatched. The chain's CDR3 is CASSLRGDEQYF. The CDR3 DNA reads as TGTGCCAGCAGTTTGCGGGGGGACGAGCAGTACTTC.

The chain carries TRBV20-1 and TRBJ2-7; possibly TRBD1 or TRBD2 for D (5 bases each). V lost 5 bases, J lost 5 bases, and 25 bases lay in between. The CDR3 covers 16 residues. Germline CDR1 DFQATT, CDR2 SNEGSKA (reference sequence). CDR3 nucleotides: TGCAGTGCTCAGAGGGTGACAGAAAGGTTCATGGACGAGCAGTACTTC. It translates to CSAQRVTERFMDEQYF.

Concerning this clonotype: Given a much more abundant clone one base away, this may be a read error. The rearrangement joins TRBV27 to TRBJ1-1, with 7 bases identical to TRBD1. This CDR3 is 13 amino acids long. Germline CDR1 and CDR2: MNHEY and SMNVEV (reference sequence). CDR3 in DNA: TGTGCCTGCAGTTTCTCCAGGGGGAATGAAGCTTTCTTT. Translating it yields CACSFSRGNEAFF.